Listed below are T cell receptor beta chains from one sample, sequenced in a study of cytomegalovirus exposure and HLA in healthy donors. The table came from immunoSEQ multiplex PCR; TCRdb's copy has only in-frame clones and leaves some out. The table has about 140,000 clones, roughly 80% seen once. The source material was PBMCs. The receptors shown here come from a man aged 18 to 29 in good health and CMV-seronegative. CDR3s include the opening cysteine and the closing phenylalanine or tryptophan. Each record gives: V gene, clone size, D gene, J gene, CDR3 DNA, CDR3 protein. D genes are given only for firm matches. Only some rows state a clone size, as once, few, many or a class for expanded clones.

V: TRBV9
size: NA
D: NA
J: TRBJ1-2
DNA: TGTGCCAGCAACACGGGTGCCAACTATGGCTACACCTTC
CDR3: CASNTGANYGYTF

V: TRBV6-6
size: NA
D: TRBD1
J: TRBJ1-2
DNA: TGTGCCAGCAGTTACCAGGGGGCGAACTATGGCTACACCTTC
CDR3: CASSYQGANYGYTF

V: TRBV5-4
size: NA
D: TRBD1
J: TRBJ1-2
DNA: TGTGCCAGCAGTTACAAGGACAGGGGGATCTATGGCTACACCTTC
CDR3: CASSYKDRGIYGYTF

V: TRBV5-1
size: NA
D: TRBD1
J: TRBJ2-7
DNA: TGCGCCAGCAGCTTGGCCGGACAGGGGGGGCGAGGGGAGCAGTACTTC
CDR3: CASSLAGQGGRGEQYF

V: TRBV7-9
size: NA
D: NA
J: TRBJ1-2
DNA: TGTGCCAGCAGCCAGGGCGAGGTGTTCGGTGGCTACACCTTC
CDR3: CASSQGEVFGGYTF

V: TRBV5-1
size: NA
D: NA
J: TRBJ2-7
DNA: TGCGCCAGCAGCTGGGGACACAGTGCCTACGAGCAGTACTTC
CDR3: CASSWGHSAYEQYF

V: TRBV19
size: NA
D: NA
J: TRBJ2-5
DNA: TGTGCCAGTAGTGAGGTCCGGGGGGAGACCCAGTACTTC
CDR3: CASSEVRGETQYF

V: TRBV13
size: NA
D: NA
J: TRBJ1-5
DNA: TGTGCCAGCAGCTTAGGCCGGGGAAATCAGCCCCAGCATTTT
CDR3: CASSLGRGNQPQHF

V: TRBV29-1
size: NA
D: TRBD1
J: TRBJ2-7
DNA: TGCAGCGTTGAAGCCCGACAGGGGGGGCTTTACGAGCAGTACTTC
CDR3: CSVEARQGGLYEQYF

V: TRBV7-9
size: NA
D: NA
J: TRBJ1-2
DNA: TGTGCCAGCAGCTTACAGGATTATGGCTACACCTTC
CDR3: CASSLQDYGYTF

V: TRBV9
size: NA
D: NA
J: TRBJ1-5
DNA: TGTGCCAGCAGCGCCGGGACGGGGGATAGCAATCAGCCCCAGCATTTT
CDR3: CASSAGTGDSNQPQHF

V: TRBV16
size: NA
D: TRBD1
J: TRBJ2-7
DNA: TGTGCCAGCAGCCAACTACAGGGGGGCAACGGCTACGAGCAGTACTTC
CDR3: CASSQLQGGNGYEQYF

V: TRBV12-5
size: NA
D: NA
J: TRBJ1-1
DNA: TGTGCTAGTGGCCAGACAGGCATGAACACTGAAGCTTTCTTT
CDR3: CASGQTGMNTEAFF

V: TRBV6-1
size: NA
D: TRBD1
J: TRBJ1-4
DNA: TGTGCCAGCAGTGACTTGGACAGGGGAAGTGAAAAACTGTTTTTT
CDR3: CASSDLDRGSEKLFF

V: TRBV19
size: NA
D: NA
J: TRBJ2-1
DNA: TGTGCCAGTAGTGAGGGTTCTTACAATGAGCAGTTCTTC
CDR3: CASSEGSYNEQFF

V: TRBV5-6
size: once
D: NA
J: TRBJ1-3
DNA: TGTGCCAGCAGCTTGGCAGGGACTGGAAACACCATATATTTT
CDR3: CASSLAGTGNTIYF

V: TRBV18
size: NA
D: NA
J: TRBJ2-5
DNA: TGTGCCAGCTCTTCGGGGATGGGAGAGACCCAGTACTTC
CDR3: CASSSGMGETQYF

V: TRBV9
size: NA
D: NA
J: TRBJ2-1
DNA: TGTGCCAGCAGCGGCGGGACTCTTGGATCCTCCTACAATGAGCAGTTCTTC
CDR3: CASSGGTLGSSYNEQFF

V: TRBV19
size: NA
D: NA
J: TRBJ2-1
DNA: TGTGCCAGTAGTCCGAGACACGCTTACAATGAGCAGTTCTTC
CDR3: CASSPRHAYNEQFF

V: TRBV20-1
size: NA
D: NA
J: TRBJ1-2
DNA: TGCAGTGCTAAGGGGTATGGCTACACCTTC
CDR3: CSAKGYGYTF

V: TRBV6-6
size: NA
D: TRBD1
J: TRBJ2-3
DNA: TGTGCCAGCAGTTACGCCTTGGGGACAGGGAGCCAGCCCCAGTATTTT
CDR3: CASSYALGTGSQPQYF

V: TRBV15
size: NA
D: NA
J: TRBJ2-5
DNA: TGTGCCACCAGCAGAGAAAACAGCCACCAAGAGACCCAGTACTTC
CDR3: CATSRENSHQETQYF

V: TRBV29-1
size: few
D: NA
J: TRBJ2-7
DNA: TGCAGCGTTGTAATCAGCGGCTCCTACGAGCAGTACTTC
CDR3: CSVVISGSYEQYF

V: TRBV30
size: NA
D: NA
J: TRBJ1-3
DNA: TGTGCCTGGAGGGACAGATTCTTCTCTGGAAACACCATATATTTT
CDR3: CAWRDRFFSGNTIYF

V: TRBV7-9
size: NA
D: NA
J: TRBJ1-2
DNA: TGTGCCAGCAGCCCCTCGACAGCAGCTAACTATGGCTACACCTTC
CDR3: CASSPSTAANYGYTF

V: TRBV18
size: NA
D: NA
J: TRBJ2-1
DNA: TGTGCCAGCTCCTTCGGACACTTTACCTACAATGAGCAGTTCTTC
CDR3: CASSFGHFTYNEQFF

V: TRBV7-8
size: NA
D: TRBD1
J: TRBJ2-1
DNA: TGTGCCAGCAGCCTGGACAGGGGTACCTACAATGAGCAGTTCTTC
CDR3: CASSLDRGTYNEQFF

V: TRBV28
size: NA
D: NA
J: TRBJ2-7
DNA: TGTGCCAGCAGTTTAGATCCCGGAGTGTACGAGCAGTACTTC
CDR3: CASSLDPGVYEQYF

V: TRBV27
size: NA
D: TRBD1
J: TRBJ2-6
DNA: TGTGCCAGCAGTGGGACAGGGCCCCCCGGCGCCAACGTCCTGACTTTC
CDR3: CASSGTGPPGANVLTF

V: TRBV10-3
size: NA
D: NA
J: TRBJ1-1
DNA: TGTGCCATCCGATGGACAGTGAACACTGAAGCTTTCTTT
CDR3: CAIRWTVNTEAFF

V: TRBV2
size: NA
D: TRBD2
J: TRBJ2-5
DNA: TGTGCCAGCAGGCAGGGCGCGAGACTAGCGGGGGAACAAGAGACCCAGTACTTC
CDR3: CASRQGARLAGEQETQYF

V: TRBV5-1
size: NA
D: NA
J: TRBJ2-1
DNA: TGCGCCAGCAGCTTGGTTAGCCACTCCTACAATGAGCAGTTCTTC
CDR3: CASSLVSHSYNEQFF

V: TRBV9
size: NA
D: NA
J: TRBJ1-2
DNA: TGTGCCAGCAGCCGGGGCTATGGCTACACCTTC
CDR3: CASSRGYGYTF

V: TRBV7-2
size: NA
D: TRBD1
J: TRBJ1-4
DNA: TGTGCCAGCAGCACGGGACAGGGGGCGCAGAAACTGTTTTTT
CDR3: CASSTGQGAQKLFF

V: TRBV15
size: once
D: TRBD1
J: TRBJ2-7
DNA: TGTGCCACCAGCAGAGCCGGGACAGGTTCCTACGAGCAGTACTTC
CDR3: CATSRAGTGSYEQYF

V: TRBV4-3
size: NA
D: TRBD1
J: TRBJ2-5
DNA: TGCGCCAGCAGCCAAGGAGTGAGGGGGCGGAGGGAGACCCAGTACTTC
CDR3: CASSQGVRGRRETQYF

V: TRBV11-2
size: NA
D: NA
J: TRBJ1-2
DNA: TGTGCCAGCAGCTTAGCTGGCGGGGTCTATGGCTACACCTTC
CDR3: CASSLAGGVYGYTF

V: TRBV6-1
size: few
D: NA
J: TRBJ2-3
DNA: TGTGCCAGCAGGTCCCCGAGTCGTGGAGATACGCAGTATTTT
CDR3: CASRSPSRGDTQYF

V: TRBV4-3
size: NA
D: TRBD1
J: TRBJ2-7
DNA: TGCGCCAGCAGCCCTCAACAGGGGGCGCCCAGCGAGCAGTACTTC
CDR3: CASSPQQGAPSEQYF

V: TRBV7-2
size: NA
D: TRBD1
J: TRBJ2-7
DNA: TGTGCCAGCAGACCGAGGACAGGGGGCTTCGACGAGCAGTACTTC
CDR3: CASRPRTGGFDEQYF

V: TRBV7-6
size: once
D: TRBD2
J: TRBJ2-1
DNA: TGTGCCAGCAGCTTAGTTACTAGCGGGGGTTTAGATGAGCAGTTCTTC
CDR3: CASSLVTSGGLDEQFF

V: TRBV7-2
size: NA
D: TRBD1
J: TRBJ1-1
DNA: TGTGCCAGCAGCTTGGGGACAGGAATGAACACTGAAGCTTTCTTT
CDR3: CASSLGTGMNTEAFF

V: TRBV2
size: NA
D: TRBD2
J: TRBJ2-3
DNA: TGTGCCAGCAGTGAGGAGACTAGCGGGGGGGCGGGAGATACGCAGTATTTT
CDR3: CASSEETSGGAGDTQYF

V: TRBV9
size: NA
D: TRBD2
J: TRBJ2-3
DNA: TGTGCCAGCAGCCCCACAGTGGGACTAGCGGGTTTCGGGGATACGCAGTATTTT
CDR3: CASSPTVGLAGFGDTQYF

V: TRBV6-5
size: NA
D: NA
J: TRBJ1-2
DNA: TGTGCCAGCAGTTACTCGTCCAGGGTGGTGGATGGCTACACCTTC
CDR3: CASSYSSRVVDGYTF

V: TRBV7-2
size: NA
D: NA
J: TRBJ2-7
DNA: TGTGCCAGCAGCTCCACCGGGATCCGCGAGCAGTACTTC
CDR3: CASSSTGIREQYF

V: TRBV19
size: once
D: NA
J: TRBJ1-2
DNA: TGTGCCAGTAGTGCCCTCGTCCCCCTGAGGCATGGCTACACCTTC
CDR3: CASSALVPLRHGYTF

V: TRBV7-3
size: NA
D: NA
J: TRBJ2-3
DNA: TGTGCCAGCAGCGCCCAGATTACAGATACGCAGTATTTT
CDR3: CASSAQITDTQYF

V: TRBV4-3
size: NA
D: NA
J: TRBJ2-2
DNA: TGCGCCAGCAGTCAAGGGGGGGGCCGCACCGGGGAGCTGTTTTTT
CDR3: CASSQGGGRTGELFF

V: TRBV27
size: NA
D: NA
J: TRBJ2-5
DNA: TGTGCCAGCAGTTCACACCGGGACCAAGAGACCCAGTACTTC
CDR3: CASSSHRDQETQYF

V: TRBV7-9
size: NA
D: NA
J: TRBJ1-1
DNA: TGTGCCAGCAGCTTTCGACAGACGAAGCCCGACACTGAAGCTTTCTTT
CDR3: CASSFRQTKPDTEAFF